These 13 T cell receptor beta chains originate from one sample sequenced in a study of CD8 T cells in Susac syndrome. RNA, at about 0.45 to 1 ug, was reverse transcribed with random hexamers. MiXCR, applied by TCRdb to the immunoSEQ multiplex PCR reads, yields one record per CDR3 protein. The sample has about 110,000 distinct CDR3 sequences; about 95% are singletons. Sequenced sample: CD4+ T cells from PBMCs. The receptors come from a human donor in good health.

The CDR3 DNA is TGTGCCAGCAGCCGACAGGGGATAAGCACCGGGGAGCTGTTTTTT. Its protein is CASSRQGISTGELFF. V and J are TRBV2 and TRBJ2-2; TRBD1 matches 8 bases. J gave up 4 bases and V 6 bases, and 7 bases lay outside the gene matches. The CDR3 covers 15 residues. Germline CDR1 is SNHLY and CDR2 is FYNNEI. Together with reference TRBV2 and TRBJ2-2, the CDR3 gives the full variable domain: EPEVTQTPSHQVTQMGQEVILRCVPISNHLYFYWYRQILGQKVEFLVSFYNNEISEKSEIFDDQFSVERPDGSNFTLKIRSTKLEDSAMYFCASSRQGISTGELFFGEGSRLTVL.

The chain combines TRBV25-1 with TRBJ2-2; D is unresolved. Trimming took off 3 bases at V and 2 bases at J, with 7 bases between the two ends. The V gene's germline CDR1 is MGHDK and CDR2 SYGVNS. This CDR3 comprises 14 residues. CDR3 DNA sequence: TGTGCCAGCAGTGAGTTCCCCAACACCGGGGAGCTGTTTTTT. Amino acids: CASSEFPNTGELFF.

The chain carries TRBV3-1 and TRBJ1-2, with D tentatively TRBD1 (6 bases). The ends were cut back, 1 base at V and 8 bases at J, with 11 bases in the middle. The CDR3 contains 13 residues. Germline assignment: CDR1 LGHDT and CDR2 YNNKEL (reference sequence). DNA for the CDR3: TGTGCCAGCAGCCAAGTAAGGGGGGACGGCTACACCTTC. It yields the protein CASSQVRGDGYTF. Together with reference TRBV3-1 and TRBJ1-2, the CDR3 gives the full variable domain: DTAVSQTPKYLVTQMGNDKSIKCEQNLGHDTMYWYKQDSKKFLKIMFSYNNKELIINETVPNRFSPKSPDKAHLNLHINSLELGDSAVYFCASSQVRGDGYTFGSGTRLTVV.

The V call is TRBV7-2, the J call TRBJ2-4; D gene ambiguous. The CDR3 has 17 amino acids. V was cut by 3 bases and J by 4 bases, with 19 bases left in between. The germline V gene encodes CDR1 SGHTA and CDR2 FQGNSA. The CDR3 bases are TGTGCCAGCAGCTTTACCCCGAACGGGTTTTCAAAAAACATTCAGTACTTC. Translated, it gives CASSFTPNGFSKNIQYF.

The gene calls are TRBV5-1 and TRBJ1-1; TRBD1 matches at 7 bases. Germline CDR1 SGHRS, CDR2 YFSETQ. V gave up 2 bases and J gave up 5 bases; unmatched junction bases: 3. This CDR3 has 13 residues. DNA of the CDR3: TGCGCCAGCAGCTTTCAGGGGGGAACTGAAGCTTTCTTT. Translated: CASSFQGGTEAFF.

The CDR3 DNA follows: TGCAGCGTTGAAGTGGCAGCCGTGAACACTGAAGCTTTCTTT. Translated, it gives CSVEVAAVNTEAFF. The chain uses TRBV29-1 and TRBJ1-1; D is unresolved. The CDR3 contains 14 residues. From germline, CDR1 is SQVTM and CDR2 ANQGSEA. Trimming cost V 1 base and J 0 bases, with 9 bases left between them.

The chain employs TRBV25-1 and TRBJ2-7, with no clear D. The CDR3 has 12 amino acids. Trimming shortened V by 3 bases and J by 1 base, and 4 bases separated the two germline ends. Germline V CDR1 and CDR2: MGHDK, SYGVNS. The CDR3 is CASSDQSYEQYF. CDR3 coding DNA: TGTGCCAGCAGTGACCAGTCCTACGAGCAGTACTTC.

V and J are TRBV12-3 or TRBV12-4 and TRBJ2-7; D might be TRBD2 (6 bases). Trimming left V 1 base short and J 4 bases short, with 14 bases between. CDR3 length: 15 amino acids. The CDR3 DNA reads as TGTGCCAGCAGTTTAGGGGGGTATAGCGGATACGAGCAGTACTTC. Residues: CASSLGGYSGYEQYF.

The chain links TRBV11-1 to TRBJ2-7; TRBD1 matches 10 bases. The CDR3 length is 13 residues. Trimming removed 6 bases from V and 4 bases from J; junction bases left unmatched: 3. Germline values: CDR1 SGHAT, CDR2 FQDESV (reference sequence). CDR3 sequence: CASRRDRGYEQYF. In DNA, the CDR3 is TGTGCCAGCAGAAGGGACAGGGGATACGAGCAGTACTTC. The variable domain in full, with the rest retrieved from reference TRBV11-1 and TRBJ2-7, is EAEVAQSPRYKITEKSQAVAFWCDPISGHATLYWYRQILGQGPELLVQFQDESVVDDSQLPKDRFSAERLKGVDSTLKIQPAELGDSAMYLCASRRDRGYEQYFGPGTRLTVT.

This chain connects TRBV4-1 to TRBJ1-2; 7 nucleotides line up with TRBD1. The CDR3 contains 13 residues. Germline lookup yields CDR1 MGHRA and CDR2 YSYEKL. The J segment lost 4 bases and the V segment lost 7 bases, leaving 6 bases of the junction unmatched. The DNA of the CDR3 is TGCGCCAGCACATCGACAGGGATCTATGGCTACACCTTC. Translated: CASTSTGIYGYTF.

The V and J genes are TRBV2 and TRBJ1-2; 7 bases align to TRBD1. Trimming at V came to 5 bases and at J to 5 bases, leaving 2 bases not matched to a gene. Germline-derived CDR1 and CDR2 are SNHLY and FYNNEI. The CDR3 is 12 residues long. The CDR3 sequence: CASSRTGYGYTF. CDR3 DNA: TGTGCCAGCAGTCGGACAGGTTATGGCTACACCTTC. The whole variable domain, filled in from reference TRBV2 and TRBJ1-2, reads EPEVTQTPSHQVTQMGQEVILRCVPISNHLYFYWYRQILGQKVEFLVSFYNNEISEKSEIFDDQFSVERPDGSNFTLKIRSTKLEDSAMYFCASSRTGYGYTFGSGTRLTVV.

The V gene is TRBV6-5, the J gene TRBJ1-2; 8 bases agree with TRBD1. With V trimmed by 4 bases and J by 5 bases, 9 bases remained unmatched. The CDR3 is 15 residues long. The germline V gene encodes CDR1 MNHEY and CDR2 SVGAGI. This chain's CDR3 is CASSSPQQGVYGYTF. The CDR3 DNA sequence: TGTGCCAGCAGTTCCCCCCAACAGGGGGTTTATGGCTACACCTTC.

The chain combines TRBV9 with TRBJ2-1; TRBD2 matches at 7 bases. The CDR3 loop spans 16 amino acids. With V trimmed by 1 base and J by 6 bases, 10 bases remained unmatched. Germline lookup yields CDR1 SGDLS and CDR2 YYNGEE. CDR3 sequence (DNA): TGTGCCAGCAGCGTATTAGCGGGTAACGGTATCAATGAGCAGTTCTTC. Its protein product is CASSVLAGNGINEQFF.